A single sample gave rise to the 32 T cell receptor beta chains below, sequenced in a study of T cell responses to AZD1222 COVID-19 vaccine. Sequenced by immunoSEQ multiplex PCR; TCRdb stores in-frame clones only, minus some. The table records over 110,000 clones, about 90% of them present only once. This material consisted of peripheral blood, taken 28 days after the second AZD1222 dose. Receptors were obtained from an adult who received the AZD1222 COVID-19 vaccine.

The chain combines TRBV19 with TRBJ1-1, with D unclear. This CDR3 contains 12 residues. CDR1 is LNHDA, CDR2 SQIVND, per germline (reference sequence). Trimming pared 6 bases from V and 1 base from J, leaving 6 bases between. The CDR3 reads CASSNRNTEAFF. The CDR3 DNA reads as TGTGCCAGTAGCAACAGGAACACTGAAGCTTTCTTT. The full variable domain, with the rest looked up from reference TRBV19 and TRBJ1-1, is DGGITQSPKYLFRKEGQNVTLSCEQNLNHDAMYWYRQDPGQGLRLIYYSQIVNDFQKGDIAEGYSVSREKKESFPLTVTSAQKNPTAFYLCASSNRNTEAFFGQGTRLTVV.

The chain has TRBV5-1 and TRBJ2-5, with D uncertain. V was cut by 0 bases and J by 2 bases, with 8 bases left in between. The CDR3 is 14 amino acids. CDR1 SGHRS and CDR2 YFSETQ come from the germline V gene. The CDR3 region has the DNA TGCGCCAGCAGCTTGGGGTCTCTACAAGAGACCCAGTACTTC. Translating gives CASSLGSLQETQYF. The full variable domain, completed using reference TRBV5-1 and TRBJ2-5, is KAGVTQTPRYLIKTRGQQVTLSCSPISGHRSVSWYQQTPGQGLQFLFEYFSETQRNKGNFPGRFSGRQFSNSRSEMNVSTLELGDSALYLCASSLGSLQETQYFGPGTRLLVL.

In its sample, this clone was seen once. This chain joins TRBV7-3 and TRBJ2-3; no firm D call. The germline CDR1 and CDR2 sequences are SGHTA and FQGTGA. This CDR3 has 15 residues. V lost 3 bases, J lost 0 bases, and 10 bases lay in between. CDR3 protein: CASSLTGVSTDTQYF. Written as DNA, the CDR3 is TGTGCCAGCAGCTTGACTGGGGTGAGCACAGATACGCAGTATTTT.

The CDR3: CAILSDGAFNTEAFF. The CDR3, as DNA: TGTGCCATCCTCAGTGATGGGGCCTTTAACACTGAAGCTTTCTTT. The J gene is TRBJ1-1, the V gene TRBV10-3, with a weak D call TRBD1 (5 bases). This CDR3 region has 15 residues. The ends were cut back, 8 bases at V and 2 bases at J, with 18 bases in the middle. Germline CDR1 reads ENHRY; CDR2 reads SYGVKD.

V gene TRBV6-5 combines with J gene TRBJ1-5; no definite D call. Trimming stripped 6 bases from V and 7 bases from J, with 16 bases between. Germline loops: CDR1 MNHEY, CDR2 SVGAGI. The CDR3 contains 14 residues. CDR3 loop: CASSRDRSFQPQHF. The CDR3 DNA reads as TGTGCCAGCAGCCGTGATAGGTCCTTCCAGCCCCAGCATTTT.

This clone was seen just once. The rearrangement joins TRBV21-1 to TRBJ1-5; no check of the table's D call, TRBD1, against the DNA was made. TRBV21-1 is assigned pseudogene status. CDR3 length: 20 residues. The chain's CDR3 is CASSNQPGTEEGYSNQPQHF. CDR3 bases: TGTGCCAGCAGCAACCAGCCGGGGACAGAGGAAGGTTATAGCAATCAGCCCCAGCATTTT.

The J gene is TRBJ2-1, the V gene TRBV29-1, with 8 nucleotides matching TRBD2. This CDR3 has 13 residues. Germline CDR1 and CDR2: SQVTM and ANQGSEA. Trimming cost V 3 bases and J 15 bases; bases outside gene matches: 13. As DNA, the CDR3 is TGCAGCGTTGAGAGGGTGGACGGGGGGGCCCTGTTCTTC. This gives the protein CSVERVDGGALFF.

J is TRBJ1-4 and V is TRBV5-1, with TRBD1 identical over 7 bases. V dropped 3 bases and J dropped 8; count of bases not matched to a gene: 13. CDR3 length: 16 amino acids. The V gene's germline CDR1 is SGHRS and CDR2 YFSETQ. The CDR3 DNA sequence: TGCGCCAGCAGCTCGCAAACAGGGGACTTATCCGAAAAACTGTTTTTT. It encodes CASSSQTGDLSEKLFF. Variable domain in full (rest from reference TRBV5-1 and TRBJ1-4): KAGVTQTPRYLIKTRGQQVTLSCSPISGHRSVSWYQQTPGQGLQFLFEYFSETQRNKGNFPGRFSGRQFSNSRSEMNVSTLELGDSALYLCASSSQTGDLSEKLFFGSGTQLSVL.

This clone has only one observation. The chain couples TRBV6-5 to TRBJ1-3; D is uncertain. Trimming removed 0 bases at V and 0 bases at J, with 6 bases between. Per germline, CDR1 MNHEY and CDR2 SVGAGI. The CDR3 length is 15 residues. The CDR3 protein is CASSYSRISGNTIYF. DNA for the CDR3: TGTGCCAGCAGTTACTCGCGCATCTCTGGAAACACCATATATTTT.

The chain uses TRBV19 and TRBJ1-2; 8 bases line up with TRBD1. Germline values: CDR1 LNHDA, CDR2 SQIVND (reference sequence). CDR3 size: 17 residues. J gave up 1 base and V 6 bases, and 13 bases lay outside the gene matches. CDR3 in amino acids: CASRNLLTGVFNYGYTF. In DNA form, the CDR3 reads TGTGCCAGTAGAAATCTACTGACAGGGGTCTTTAACTATGGCTACACCTTC.

The rearrangement uses TRBV6-5 and TRBJ1-5; perhaps TRBD1 as D (6 bases). The CDR3 contains 15 residues. Per germline, CDR1 MNHEY and CDR2 SVGAGI. Trimming took off 5 bases at V and 3 bases at J, with 14 bases between the two ends. For the CDR3, the DNA is TGTGCCAGCAGTAAGACAGGTGGGGACAATCAGCCCCAGCATTTT. Encoded protein: CASSKTGGDNQPQHF.

The chain links TRBV19 to TRBJ1-6; 8 bases match TRBD1. This CDR3 comprises 14 residues. Per the germline V gene, CDR1 is LNHDA and CDR2 is SQIVND (reference sequence). The junction had 11 bases not matched to a gene; V was cut back by 6 bases and J by 13 bases. The CDR3 nucleotides read TGTGCCAGTAGCCCTCCGGACAGGGTTTTTCCCCTCCACTTT. Amino acid sequence: CASSPPDRVFPLHF.

The chain carries TRBV11-2 and TRBJ2-1; D could derive from TRBD1 or TRBD2 (6 bases each). V lost 2 bases and J 6 bases, leaving 17 bases between the germline ends. The CDR3 contains 16 residues. CDR1 SGHAT and CDR2 FQNNGV come from the germline V gene. CDR3 nucleotides: TGTGCCAGCAGCTTATTAGGGGGGCTCCGTCGCAATGAGCAGTTCTTC. It is translated as CASSLLGGLRRNEQFF.

CDR3 amino acids: CASAPPWSSSDYGYTF. The CDR3 nucleotides are TGTGCCAGCGCCCCTCCCTGGTCCAGCAGCGACTATGGCTACACCTTC. The rearrangement uses TRBV11-2 and TRBJ1-2; D is unclear. V shed 8 bases and J shed 3 bases, with 22 bases lying between them. The CDR3 sequence is 16 residues long. CDR1 and CDR2 (germline): SGHAT, FQNNGV. The whole variable domain, filled in from reference TRBV11-2 and TRBJ1-2, reads EAGVAQSPRYKIIEKRQSVAFWCNPISGHATLYWYQQILGQGPKLLIQFQNNGVVDDSQLPKDRFSAERLKGVDSTLKIQPAKLEDSAVYLCASAPPWSSSDYGYTFGSGTRLTVV.

The rearrangement links TRBV5-6 to TRBJ1-5; 7 bases match TRBD1. The CDR3 sequence is 16 residues long. V shed 2 bases, J shed 0 bases, and the junction held 5 bases outside the gene matches. Germline V CDR1 and CDR2: SGHDT, YYEEEE. This CDR3 is CASSFGGGFSNQPQHF. DNA for the CDR3: TGTGCCAGCAGCTTCGGAGGGGGCTTTAGCAATCAGCCCCAGCATTTT.

The chain couples TRBV6-5 to TRBJ2-2; no reliable D call. CDR3 length equals 16 residues. Deletions cut 2 bases from V and 0 bases from J, with 10 bases between. Germline V gene lookup returns CDR1 MNHEY and CDR2 SVGAGI. The CDR3 here is CASSYGVASNTGELFF. The CDR3 DNA reads as TGTGCCAGCAGTTACGGCGTCGCATCGAACACCGGGGAGCTGTTTTTT.

The rearrangement uses TRBV4-2 and TRBJ1-2; 11 nucleotides align to TRBD1. The CDR3 is 15 residues long. The ends lost 6 bases at V and 4 bases at J; junction bases unmatched: 7. CDR1 is LGHNA, CDR2 YNFKEQ, per germline. CDR3 coding DNA: TGTGCCAGCAGGGCCGGGACAGGGGGAGGCTATGGCTACACCTTC. Translation gives CASRAGTGGGYGYTF.

This clone showed up just once. Here the CDR3 reads CASSYSSGRFGGYTF. CDR3 coding DNA: TGTGCCAGCAGTTACTCAAGTGGAAGGTTCGGTGGCTACACCTTC. J is TRBJ1-2 and V is TRBV6-5; D is unresolved. V was clipped by 0 bases and J by 7 bases, with 15 bases between them. The CDR3 extends over 15 amino acids. Per germline, CDR1 MNHEY and CDR2 SVGAGI.

The chain couples TRBV11-2 to TRBJ1-1; D is perhaps TRBD1 (6 bases). V dropped 5 bases and J dropped 2 bases, with 12 bases sitting between them. Germline V gene sequence: CDR1 SGHAT, CDR2 FQNNGV. This CDR3 has 14 residues. The CDR3 is CASSPRTDNTEAFF. The CDR3 DNA is TGTGCCAGCAGCCCTCGGACAGATAACACTGAAGCTTTCTTT. Complete variable domain (other parts from reference TRBV11-2 and TRBJ1-1): EAGVAQSPRYKIIEKRQSVAFWCNPISGHATLYWYQQILGQGPKLLIQFQNNGVVDDSQLPKDRFSAERLKGVDSTLKIQPAKLEDSAVYLCASSPRTDNTEAFFGQGTRLTVV.

The chain uses TRBV28 and TRBJ2-3; D is possibly TRBD1 or TRBD2 (6 bases each). Germline lookup yields CDR1 MDHEN and CDR2 SYDVKM. V lost 7 bases and J 6 bases, leaving 20 bases between the germline ends. This CDR3 is built from 15 residues. For the CDR3, the DNA is TGTGCCAGCAACCCTAGGGGGGCCCCGTCTGATACGCAGTATTTT. It is translated as CASNPRGAPSDTQYF.

The V and J genes are TRBV28 and TRBJ1-5, with 9 positions matching TRBD1. Germline CDR1 is MDHEN and CDR2 is SYDVKM. V lost 3 bases to trimming and J lost 7 bases; unmatched junction nucleotides: 13. The length of the CDR3 is 17 residues. For the CDR3, the DNA is TGTGCCAGCAGTTTCCCTGGGACAGGGCAAAGGCTGCAGCCCCAGCATTTT. Encoded protein: CASSFPGTGQRLQPQHF.

This chain joins TRBV28 and TRBJ1-1; D is uncertain. V was clipped by 4 bases and J by 1 base, with 10 bases between them. CDR1 and CDR2 from the germline V gene are MDHEN and SYDVKM. CDR3 length: 14 residues. The CDR3 loop reads CASSSPAGNTEAFF. CDR3 DNA sequence: TGTGCCAGCAGTTCACCCGCCGGGAACACTGAAGCTTTCTTT. Full variable domain (outside the CDR3, taken from reference TRBV28 and TRBJ1-1): DVKVTQSSRYLVKRTGEKVFLECVQDMDHENMFWYRQDPGLGLRLIYFSYDVKMKEKGDIPEGYSVSREKKERFSLILESASTNQTSMYLCASSSPAGNTEAFFGQGTRLTVV.

This clone was found once. The chain carries TRBV2 and TRBJ2-1; D call uncertain. The CDR3 runs to 12 residues. Germline V lookup: CDR1 SNHLY, CDR2 FYNNEI. The V end lost 1 base, the J end lost 7 bases, and 5 bases lay between the germline ends. CDR3 coding DNA: TGTGCCAGCAGTGAAGACCTGAATGAGCAGTTCTTC. This translates into CASSEDLNEQFF.

V and J are TRBV18 and TRBJ1-3; 9 bases map to TRBD1. Losses at the gene ends were 6 bases for V and 4 bases for J; bases not matched to a gene: 16. This CDR3 is 18 amino acids long. CDR1 and CDR2 from the germline V gene are KGHSH and LQKENI. This CDR3 reads CASSHDRPGTGSGNTIYF. CDR3 coding DNA: TGTGCCAGCTCGCACGATCGCCCCGGGACAGGGTCCGGAAACACCATATATTTT.

V usage is TRBV11-1 and J usage is TRBJ1-1; D ambiguous. The V and J ends lost 3 bases and 2 bases respectively, with 7 bases between them. This CDR3 spans 13 amino acids. Germline V gene lookup returns CDR1 SGHAT and CDR2 FQDESV (reference sequence). As DNA, the CDR3 is TGTGCCAGCAGCTTGGGTTACAACACTGAAGCTTTCTTT. Its protein product is CASSLGYNTEAFF.

V gene TRBV28 combines with J gene TRBJ1-3; no clear D gene. The CDR3 runs 11 residues. The germline CDR1 and CDR2 sequences are MDHEN and SYDVKM. V gave up 7 bases and J gave up 8 bases, with 9 bases separating them. For the CDR3, the DNA is TGTGCCAGCAACACCGGGGACACCATATATTTT. Its translation: CASNTGDTIYF.

This clone was found once. V and J are TRBV28 and TRBJ1-5, with a weak D call TRBD1 (5 bases). Trimming left V 3 bases short and J 7 bases short, with 16 bases between. The CDR3 spans 15 residues. The germline CDR1 and CDR2 sequences are MDHEN and SYDVKM. CDR3: CASSFYGARAQPQHF. The CDR3 bases are TGTGCCAGCAGTTTCTACGGGGCCAGGGCCCAGCCCCAGCATTTT.

The gene calls are TRBV6-5 and TRBJ1-6; D is ambiguous. The CDR3 consists of 15 residues. V lost 6 bases, J lost 8 bases, and 17 bases lay in between. CDR1 is MNHEY and CDR2 is SVGAGI in the germline V gene. The CDR3 nucleotides are TGTGCCAGCAGGGCGGGCCTCACGACTGATTCACCCCTCCACTTT. Encoded protein: CASRAGLTTDSPLHF.

The chain recombines TRBV15 with TRBJ2-5, with no clear D. The CDR3 contains 13 residues. Trimming shortened V by 6 bases and J by 5 bases, and 13 bases separated the two germline ends. CDR1 and CDR2 (germline): LNHNV, YYDKDF (reference sequence). The CDR3 loop reads CATRLSFGETQYF. In nucleotides, the CDR3 is TGTGCCACCAGGCTTTCATTCGGGGAGACCCAGTACTTC.

This chain uses TRBV2 with TRBJ1-5; D gene ambiguous. The CDR3 has 14 amino acids. Germline CDR1 reads SNHLY; CDR2 reads FYNNEI. V lost 6 bases, J lost 3 bases, and 12 bases lay in between. CDR3 bases: TGTGCCAGCAGCGGAGGACGGAACAATCAGCCCCAGCATTTT. Its translation is CASSGGRNNQPQHF.

This chain connects TRBV7-2 to TRBJ1-4; TRBD1 agrees at 7 bases. The CDR3 runs to 15 residues. V gave up 3 bases and J gave up 4 bases; unmatched junction bases: 5. Germline CDR1 is SGHTA and CDR2 is FQGNSA. CDR3 sequence (DNA): TGTGCCAGCAGCTTCGGAGACAGGGATAATGAAAAACTGTTTTTT. As protein: CASSFGDRDNEKLFF.

The V gene is TRBV5-4, the J gene TRBJ1-2; the match to TRBD1 covers 7 bases. CDR1 SGHNT and CDR2 YYREEE come from the germline V gene (reference sequence). There are 16 residues in the CDR3. V lost 3 bases to trimming and J lost 1 base; unmatched junction nucleotides: 9. CDR3 loop: CASSSGQRSLNYGYTF. CDR3 DNA: TGTGCCAGCAGCTCGGGACAGAGATCCCTTAACTATGGCTACACCTTC.